This is a list of T cell receptor beta chains from one sample in a study of T cells after yellow fever vaccination. TCRdb called the 5' RACE reads again in MiXCR, with one record for every CDR3 protein. The sample comprises hundreds of thousands of distinct CDR3 sequences, 9% to 15% of which are singletons, and 14% to 15% rests with the top ten. The input for sequencing was PBMCs, taken on the day of the yellow fever booster vaccination. These receptors all stem from a man younger than 40 who received the YFV17D yellow fever vaccine. CDR3s include the opening cysteine and the closing phenylalanine or tryptophan. A D gene is named only where the DNA matches it firmly. Clone sizes are given selectively: once, few, many, or a class where the clone is expanded.

J gene,clone size,V gene,D gene,CDR3 protein,CDR3 DNA
TRBJ1-3,few,TRBV20-1,.,CSASRELGNTIYF,TGCAGTGCTAGTAGGGAACTCGGAAACACCATATATTTT
TRBJ2-3,.,TRBV9,TRBD1,CASSPGTGSGTDTQYF,TGTGCCAGCAGCCCAGGGACAGGGTCGGGCACAGATACGCAGTATTTT
TRBJ2-1,many,TRBV30,.,CAWSISGFGSRRNEQFF,TGTGCCTGGAGCATTTCGGGATTCGGGAGTCGGCGAAATGAGCAGTTCTTC
TRBJ2-5,few,TRBV5-1,.,CASRTGGQETQYF,TGCGCCAGCAGGACAGGCGGTCAAGAGACCCAGTACTTC
TRBJ2-1,.,TRBV15,.,CATSRDPSKAYNEQFF,TGTGCCACCAGCAGAGACCCCAGCAAGGCCTACAATGAGCAGTTCTTC
TRBJ1-2,few,TRBV7-2,.,CASSPRQTGGYTF,TGTGCCAGCAGCCCAAGACAGACGGGCGGCTACACCTTC
TRBJ2-1,many,TRBV24-1,TRBD2,CATSAPPGASGRRGAYNEQFF,TGTGCCACCAGTGCCCCCCCCGGGGCTAGCGGGAGGAGAGGGGCCTACAATGAGCAGTTCTTC
TRBJ2-7,.,TRBV15,TRBD2,CATSRRRGADQYYEQYF,TGTGCCACCAGCAGAAGGCGGGGGGCCGACCAGTACTACGAGCAGTACTTC
TRBJ2-5,few,TRBV27,.,CASMRRVGETQYF,TGTGCCAGCATGAGACGCGTCGGGGAGACCCAGTACTTC
TRBJ2-7,few,TRBV5-1,TRBD2,CASSDRLAGGSYEQYF,TGCGCCAGCAGCGATCGACTAGCGGGAGGGTCCTACGAGCAGTACTTC
TRBJ2-1,few,TRBV6-5,.,CASSYSQGEEFF,TGTGCCAGCAGTTACTCTCAGGGTGAGGAGTTCTTC
TRBJ1-5,.,TRBV7-2,TRBD1,CASSSGGLGPQHF,TGTGCCAGCAGCTCAGGGGGACTCGGGCCCCAGCATTTT
TRBJ2-7,few,TRBV6-1,TRBD1,CASTETGVSYEQYF,TGTGCCAGCACAGAGACAGGGGTCTCCTACGAGCAGTACTTC
TRBJ2-7,.,TRBV12-3/TRBV12-4,.,CASSSGKDYEQYF,TGTGCCAGCAGTAGCGGAAAAGACTACGAGCAGTACTTC
TRBJ2-7,few,TRBV20-1,TRBD2,CSASGLAGGRSSYEQYF,TGCAGTGCTAGTGGGCTAGCGGGAGGGAGGAGCTCCTACGAGCAGTACTTC
TRBJ2-7,many,TRBV5-1,.,CASSLPVNYEQYF,TGCGCCAGCAGCTTACCAGTGAACTACGAGCAGTACTTC
TRBJ2-2,.,TRBV7-2,.,CASSKWTETGELFF,TGTGCCAGCAGCAAATGGACAGAAACCGGGGAGCTGTTTTTT
TRBJ2-1,.,TRBV28,.,CASTPDRAGRYNEQFF,TGTGCCAGCACTCCAGATCGGGCGGGACGGTACAATGAGCAGTTCTTC
TRBJ2-5,.,TRBV5-1,.,CASSPWGGRETQYF,TGCGCCAGCAGTCCGTGGGGGGGCCGAGAGACCCAGTACTTC
TRBJ2-3,.,TRBV7-2,.,CASTVRAKGPTDTQYF,TGTGCCAGCACCGTTAGGGCAAAAGGTCCCACAGATACGCAGTATTTT
TRBJ2-1,few,TRBV3-1,.,CASSQGVAASGNEQFF,TGTGCCAGCAGCCAAGGTGTTGCGGCATCCGGTAATGAGCAGTTCTTC
TRBJ2-7,.,TRBV4-3,TRBD2,CASSSRLAAHEQYF,TGCGCCAGCAGCTCACGACTAGCGGCCCACGAGCAGTACTTC
TRBJ2-2,.,TRBV12-5,TRBD1,CASGDRGQGNGELFF,TGTGCTAGTGGGGATAGGGGACAGGGCAACGGGGAGCTGTTTTTT
TRBJ1-6,.,TRBV15,.,CATALSPADSPLHF,TGTGCCACCGCTTTGTCCCCGGCGGATTCACCCCTCCACTTT
TRBJ1-1,.,TRBV6-5,.,CASSYSLGSAEAFF,TGTGCCAGCAGTTACTCATTGGGATCCGCTGAAGCTTTCTTT
TRBJ2-5,few,TRBV14,.,CASSQDQIKGDQETQYF,TGTGCCAGCAGCCAAGATCAAATAAAGGGGGACCAAGAGACCCAGTACTTC
TRBJ2-2,.,TRBV4-3,TRBD1,CASSPRQGGSNTGELFF,TGCGCCAGCAGCCCCCGACAGGGGGGTTCTAACACCGGGGAGCTGTTTTTT
TRBJ1-6,few,TRBV20-1,.,CSAESTGPPVPLHF,TGCAGTGCTGAAAGCACCGGGCCCCCCGTGCCCCTCCACTTT
TRBJ2-1,few,TRBV6-1,.,CASRTTRTINEQFF,TGTGCCAGCAGGACTACCCGGACAATCAATGAGCAGTTCTTC
TRBJ2-7,many,TRBV7-2,.,CASNVRQGPYEQYF,TGTGCCTCCAATGTTCGGCAGGGACCCTACGAGCAGTACTTC
TRBJ2-1,.,TRBV7-2,.,CASSYPSHEQFF,TGTGCCAGCAGCTACCCTTCCCATGAGCAGTTCTTC
TRBJ2-1,few,TRBV29-1,TRBD2,CSVERAGGPPGNEQFF,TGCAGCGTTGAGAGGGCGGGAGGGCCCCCCGGGAATGAGCAGTTCTTC
TRBJ2-1,few,TRBV18,TRBD2,CASSPTGGAYNEQFF,TGTGCCAGCTCACCGACGGGGGGAGCCTACAATGAGCAGTTCTTC
TRBJ2-1,few,TRBV19,.,CATRTTPSVEQFF,TGTGCCACCCGGACTACCCCCTCGGTGGAGCAGTTCTTC
TRBJ2-2,few,TRBV19,.,CASLQNPTNTGELFF,TGTGCCAGCCTCCAGAACCCCACGAACACCGGGGAGCTGTTTTTT
TRBJ2-5,few,TRBV28,TRBD1,CASSFGTGKETQYF,TGTGCCAGCAGTTTCGGGACAGGGAAAGAGACCCAGTACTTC
TRBJ2-2,few,TRBV12-3/TRBV12-4,.,CASSFSHGELFF,TGTGCCAGCAGTTTTTCGCACGGGGAGCTGTTTTTT
TRBJ2-7,few,TRBV7-9,TRBD1,CASSPTAGTGLYEQYF,TGTGCCAGCAGCCCAACCGCCGGGACAGGGCTCTACGAGCAGTACTTC
TRBJ1-4,.,TRBV20-1,.,CSLFDPTTNEKLFF,TGCAGCCTATTTGACCCCACCACTAATGAAAAACTGTTTTTT
TRBJ1-3,few,TRBV6-5,.,CASISSGNTIYF,TGTGCCAGCATAAGCTCTGGAAACACCATATATTTT
TRBJ2-3,.,TRBV12-3/TRBV12-4,.,CASSFRPAAGDTQYF,TGTGCCAGCAGTTTTCGGCCCGCCGCCGGAGATACGCAGTATTTT
TRBJ2-5,many,TRBV15,.,CATSRGAPRGQETQYF,TGTGCCACCAGCAGAGGGGCTCCTCGCGGGCAAGAGACCCAGTACTTC
TRBJ2-3,few,TRBV21-1,.,CASSKGEPGTDTQYF,TGTGCCAGCAGCAAAGGGGAACCGGGGACAGATACGCAGTATTTT
TRBJ2-3,few,TRBV10-3,.,CAISDHRDLTDTQYF,TGTGCCATCAGTGACCACCGGGATCTCACAGATACGCAGTATTTT
TRBJ2-7,.,TRBV7-9,.,CASSVANRVDYEQYF,TGTGCCAGCAGCGTAGCAAACAGGGTCGACTACGAGCAGTACTTC
TRBJ2-2,.,TRBV7-8,.,CASSLLARGGGELFF,TGTGCCAGCAGCCTGCTAGCCAGGGGTGGCGGGGAGCTGTTTTTT
TRBJ2-3,few,TRBV6-4,TRBD2,CASSVGIAGTDTQYF,TGTGCCAGCAGTGTCGGAATAGCGGGAACAGATACGCAGTATTTT
TRBJ2-3,few,TRBV20-1,.,CSARDLRQSSTDTQYF,TGCAGTGCTAGAGACTTACGACAGTCTAGCACAGATACGCAGTATTTT
TRBJ2-3,.,TRBV28,.,CAATTGGIRDTQYF,TGTGCCGCCACGACGGGCGGGATTCGGGATACGCAGTATTTT
TRBJ1-1,few,TRBV7-9,TRBD1,CASSFLGQGRAEAFF,TGTGCCAGCAGCTTCTTGGGACAGGGTCGGGCTGAAGCTTTCTTT
TRBJ2-7,.,TRBV29-1,TRBD2,CSVGAGGPREQYF,TGCAGCGTTGGGGCGGGAGGGCCGCGAGAGCAGTACTTC
TRBJ1-5,few,TRBV27,TRBD1,CASSPGTGSVQPQHF,TGTGCCAGCAGTCCCGGGACAGGGAGTGTTCAGCCCCAGCATTTT
TRBJ1-4,.,TRBV18,.,CASSDTGVATNEKLFF,TGTGCCAGCTCAGACACAGGTGTGGCAACTAATGAAAAACTGTTTTTT
TRBJ2-1,few,TRBV20-1,TRBD2,CSAAGLAGGPYNEQFF,TGCAGTGCCGCGGGACTAGCGGGAGGCCCCTACAATGAGCAGTTCTTC
TRBJ2-7,.,TRBV15,.,CATSRANSYEQYF,TGTGCCACCAGCAGAGCTAACTCCTACGAGCAGTACTTC
TRBJ2-7,.,TRBV7-2,TRBD2,CASSLTSGSFHEQYF,TGTGCCAGCAGCTTGACTAGCGGGAGTTTCCACGAGCAGTACTTC